The 19 T cell receptor beta chains below come from one sample, sequenced in a study of blood T cell repertoires in COVID-19. This table comes from immunoSEQ multiplex PCR, and its TCRdb copy is limited to in-frame clones, with some not included. The table has around 280,000 clones, about 89% seen once; the top ten hold about 1.7%. Input material: PBMCs or T cells enriched from blood (not recorded which). The origin of the receptors is a woman in her thirties or forties who had recovered from COVID-19.

The chain uses TRBV6-5 and TRBJ1-6; D is perhaps TRBD1 (5 bases). V lost 5 bases, J lost 9 bases, and 14 bases lay in between. The V gene's germline CDR1 is MNHEY and CDR2 SVGAGI. This CDR3 region has 14 residues. The CDR3 region is CASSQQVLGSPLHF. CDR3 coding DNA: TGTGCCAGCAGTCAACAGGTCCTGGGTTCACCCCTCCACTTT.

The chain carries TRBV11-2 and TRBJ2-5; TRBD2 agrees at 12 bases. Germline trimming cut 4 bases from V and 4 bases from J; bases unmatched to any gene: 7. The CDR3 is 16 amino acids. The germline V gene encodes CDR1 SGHAT and CDR2 FQNNGV. This chain's CDR3 is CASSSRLAGVGETQYF. The CDR3 region has the DNA TGTGCCAGCAGCTCCCGACTAGCGGGGGTCGGAGAGACCCAGTACTTC.

This clone was detected only a few times. This chain links TRBV4-2 with TRBJ1-1; 9 bases are shared with TRBD1. J lost 11 bases, V lost 0 bases, and 1 base had no gene match. Germline V gives CDR1 LGHNA, CDR2 YNFKEQ. CDR3 size: 12 residues. The CDR3 reads CASSQEGTGAFF. DNA for the CDR3: TGTGCCAGCAGCCAAGAAGGGACAGGGGCTTTCTTT.

The chain uses TRBV7-8 and TRBJ2-7; 7 nucleotides match TRBD2. Per germline, CDR1 SGHVS and CDR2 FQNEAQ. The ends lost 2 bases at V and 11 bases at J; junction bases unmatched: 12. The CDR3 is 14 amino acids. The CDR3 is CASSLNLGEGPEYF. The CDR3 region has the DNA TGTGCCAGCAGCTTAAATCTCGGGGAGGGCCCTGAGTACTTC.

The chain recombines TRBV7-9 with TRBJ1-3; D not certain. CDR1 and CDR2 (germline): SEHNR, FQNEAQ (reference sequence). V shed 5 bases and J shed 2 bases, with 13 bases lying between them. CDR3 length: 15 amino acids. In DNA form, the CDR3 reads TGTGCCAGCAGCCCCATAACTGCCGCTGGAAACACCATATATTTT. Protein: CASSPITAAGNTIYF.

In nucleotides, the CDR3 is TGCGCCAGCAGGCGGGAGAGCACAGATACGCAGTATTTT. Translated, it gives CASRRESTDTQYF. This chain connects TRBV5-1 to TRBJ2-3; TRBD2 matches at 7 bases. The CDR3 is 13 residues long. V gave up 5 bases and J gave up 0 bases; unmatched junction bases: 0. Germline V gene data show CDR1 as SGHRS and CDR2 as YFSETQ.

The chain is built from TRBV3-1 (or the pseudogene TRBV3-2) and TRBJ1-2; D perhaps matches TRBD1 (6 bases). Germline assignment: CDR1 LGHDT and CDR2 YNNKEL (reference sequence). The CDR3 loop spans 18 amino acids. Trimming took 1 base from V and 3 from J, leaving 21 bases between them. This chain's CDR3 is CASSQGMFWGLSDYGYTF. DNA of the CDR3: TGTGCCAGCAGCCAAGGGATGTTCTGGGGGCTGAGTGACTATGGCTACACCTTC.

This clone was observed once. This chain joins TRBV12-3 or TRBV12-4 and TRBJ2-5; no firm D call. Trimming removed 6 bases from V and 5 bases from J, with 10 bases in between. The CDR3 is 12 residues long. The CDR3 DNA follows: TGTGCCAGCAGCGGATCGAGGGAGACCCAGTACTTC. It codes for CASSGSRETQYF.

The V gene is TRBV2, the J gene TRBJ2-4; D unresolved. Trimming removed 1 base from V and 1 base from J, with 5 bases in between. The germline V gene has CDR1 SNHLY and CDR2 FYNNEI. There are 14 residues in the CDR3. For the CDR3, the DNA is TGTGCCAGCAGTGAAGGCAGGGCCAAAAACATTCAGTACTTC. It encodes CASSEGRAKNIQYF.

This clone has just a few counts. The V call is TRBV7-9, the J call TRBJ2-7; 8 bases fit TRBD1. The ends lost 1 base at V and 5 bases at J; junction bases unmatched: 4. Germline CDR1 reads SEHNR; CDR2 reads FQNEAQ (reference sequence). This CDR3 spans 14 amino acids. In DNA, the CDR3 is TGTGCCAGCAGCTTAGTGCAGGGGGCCCACGAGCAGTACTTC. It encodes CASSLVQGAHEQYF.

J is TRBJ2-7 and V is TRBV7-8; 7 nucleotides agree with TRBD2. The CDR3 covers 13 residues. Per the germline V gene, CDR1 is SGHVS and CDR2 is FQNEAQ. With 5 bases clipped from V and 3 bases from J, the junction kept 4 bases outside the gene matches. This chain's CDR3 is CASSRAGLYEQYF. In DNA form, the CDR3 reads TGTGCCAGCAGCCGAGCGGGGCTCTACGAGCAGTACTTC.

This clone was found once. This rearrangement joins TRBV6-5 to TRBJ1-6, with D possibly matching TRBD1 (6 bases). The CDR3 has 15 amino acids. Germline V gene sequence: CDR1 MNHEY, CDR2 SVGAGI. V lost 8 bases and J 8 bases, leaving 19 bases between the germline ends. CDR3 sequence reads: CASVTGTGAYSPLHF. The CDR3 coding sequence is TGTGCCAGCGTAACAGGGACCGGCGCCTATTCACCCCTCCACTTT.

The chain links TRBV3-1 (or the pseudogene TRBV3-2) to TRBJ1-2, with D possibly matching TRBD1 (6 bases). The CDR3 sequence is 15 residues long. Germline V gene data show CDR1 as LGHDT and CDR2 as YNNKEL (reference sequence). The ends were cut back, 0 bases at V and 2 bases at J, with 10 bases in the middle. This CDR3 is CASSQDRGWNYGYTF. The CDR3 DNA is TGTGCCAGCAGCCAAGACAGGGGTTGGAACTATGGCTACACCTTC.

V usage is TRBV24-1 and J usage is TRBJ2-3; D gene uncertain. This CDR3 has 15 amino acids. The germline gives CDR1 KGHDR, CDR2 SFDVKD. Trimming removed 3 bases from V and 7 bases from J, with 16 bases in between. This CDR3 is CATSDPGTAGYTQYF. The CDR3 DNA follows: TGTGCCACCAGTGATCCCGGAACCGCCGGGTATACGCAGTATTTT.

The rearrangement links TRBV6-6 to TRBJ2-1; 8 bases align to TRBD2. This CDR3 is built from 15 residues. J was trimmed by 4 bases and V by 7 bases; bases with no gene match: 9. The V gene's germline CDR1 is MNHNY and CDR2 SVGAGI (reference sequence). The CDR3 nucleotides read TGTGCCAGCATCAAATCGGGAGGGCCTTACAATGAGCAGTTCTTC. The encoded protein is CASIKSGGPYNEQFF.

This chain uses TRBV5-1 with TRBJ2-7; 10 positions match TRBD1. CDR3 length: 15 amino acids. CDR1 is SGHRS, CDR2 YFSETQ, per germline. The V and J ends lost 4 bases and 9 bases, in that order; junction bases with no gene match: 13. The CDR3 sequence is CASSPRDRGVGVQYF. The CDR3 nucleotides are TGCGCCAGCAGCCCCCGGGACAGGGGAGTCGGGGTGCAGTACTTC.

The gene calls are TRBV5-4 and TRBJ1-2; D is perhaps TRBD1 (6 bases). CDR1 SGHNT and CDR2 YYREEE come from the germline V gene (reference sequence). The germline V and J ends were trimmed by 2 bases and 2 bases, with 16 bases remaining between them. The CDR3 extends over 16 amino acids. For the CDR3, the DNA is TGTGCCAGCAGCTTTGCCTTGGGGGCAGGCAACTATGGCTACACCTTC. Translated, it gives CASSFALGAGNYGYTF.

The chain has TRBV5-1 and TRBJ1-2; D not certain. This CDR3 comprises 14 residues. Germline CDR1 reads SGHRS; CDR2 reads YFSETQ. The V end was cut by 0 bases, the J end by 2 bases, with 8 bases between. This CDR3 is CASSLEAANYGYTF. The CDR3 bases are TGCGCCAGCAGCTTGGAGGCGGCCAACTATGGCTACACCTTC.

This sequence joins TRBV2 and TRBJ1-1; no firm D call. The CDR3 consists of 12 residues. V gave up 8 bases and J gave up 7 bases, with 14 bases separating them. The germline V gene encodes CDR1 SNHLY and CDR2 FYNNEI. The CDR3 loop is CASHSEGGEAFF. Written as DNA, the CDR3 is TGTGCCAGCCACAGCGAGGGCGGTGAAGCTTTCTTT. Combining the CDR3 with reference TRBV2 and TRBJ1-1 gives the whole variable domain EPEVTQTPSHQVTQMGQEVILRCVPISNHLYFYWYRQILGQKVEFLVSFYNNEISEKSEIFDDQFSVERPDGSNFTLKIRSTKLEDSAMYFCASHSEGGEAFFGQGTRLTVV.